These T cell receptor beta chains were read from a single sample in a study of technical replicates of blood from several donors. Sequencing used immunoSEQ multiplex PCR; TCRdb keeps in-frame clones, though not all of them. The table records 85,000 to 100,000 clones, roughly 96% of them present only once. The sequencing input was T cells isolated from PBMCs. These receptor sequences come from a human donor in good health. The CDR3 runs from the conserved cysteine through the conserved F or W. The D gene is left open where the match is weak. For some rows the clone size is stated as once, few or many, or as a class when expanded; others skip it.

D gene	CDR3 length	clone size	V gene	J gene	CDR3 DNA	CDR3 protein
.	16	.	TRBV28	TRBJ2-3	TGTGCCAGCAGTTTCAGCAGAGCGACTAGCACAGATACGCAGTATTTT	CASSFSRATSTDTQYF
.	15	.	TRBV12-5	TRBJ2-3	TGTGCTAGCGGGGTTAGCGGTCTAAGCACAGATACGCAGTATTTT	CASGVSGLSTDTQYF
.	15	.	TRBV6-5	TRBJ2-7	TGTGCCAGCAGCCCCCTAGGGGTTCTAGGCTACGAGCAGTACTTC	CASSPLGVLGYEQYF
TRBD1	15	.	TRBV13	TRBJ1-1	TGTGCCAGCAGCTTAAGGAGGGGGCGAGGGACTGAAGCTTTCTTT	CASSLRRGRGTEAFF
.	14	.	TRBV28	TRBJ2-7	TGTGCCAGCAGTTTATCGCAGGGGTTCCACGAGCAGTACTTC	CASSLSQGFHEQYF
TRBD2	19	.	TRBV28	TRBJ2-7	TGTGCCAGCAGTTTGTCGTTTCTCCGAGGCGGGAGGCACTACTACGAGCAGTACTTC	CASSLSFLRGGRHYYEQYF
.	12	.	TRBV19	TRBJ1-2	TGTGCCAGTAGTATGGACAGAAGTGGCTACACCTTC	CASSMDRSGYTF
.	12	.	TRBV7-9	TRBJ1-1	TGTGCCAGCAGCAGAGAAACCACTGAAGCTTTCTTT	CASSRETTEAFF
.	17	.	TRBV7-2	TRBJ1-3	TGTGCCAGCAGCTTAGATGTTCTGGGCAGGGCTGGAAACACCATATATTTT	CASSLDVLGRAGNTIYF
TRBD1	16	.	TRBV6-5	TRBJ2-1	TGTGCCAGCAGTTACTTGGACAGGGTGGCCTACAATGAGCAGTTCTTC	CASSYLDRVAYNEQFF
TRBD1	14	.	TRBV6-5	TRBJ1-1	TGTGCCAGCAGTTTAAAGACAGGGTCCACTGAAGCTTTCTTT	CASSLKTGSTEAFF
.	14	.	TRBV5-6	TRBJ1-2	TGTGCCAGCAGCTTGGGGTCACTCTTCTATGGCTACACCTTC	CASSLGSLFYGYTF
.	15	.	TRBV11-2	TRBJ2-3	TGTGCCAGCAGCTTTACGGGAGAAGTGGTGGATACGCAGTATTTT	CASSFTGEVVDTQYF
.	14	.	TRBV5-1	TRBJ2-1	TGCGCCAGCAGCCTGTCGGCCGGGGTCAATGAGCAGTTCTTC	CASSLSAGVNEQFF
TRBD1	14	.	TRBV7-2	TRBJ1-1	TGTGCCAGCAGCAGGGACAGGGGGCTCGGTGAAGCTTTCTTT	CASSRDRGLGEAFF
.	13	.	TRBV13	TRBJ2-5	TGTGCCAGCAGCCCCGATCGTAGTGAGACCCAGTACTTC	CASSPDRSETQYF
TRBD1	13	once	TRBV10-2	TRBJ1-2	TGCGCCAGCAGTCTCAGACAGGGGGGTGGCTACACCTTC	CASSLRQGGGYTF
TRBD1	15	.	TRBV19	TRBJ1-2	TGTGCCAGTAGTGAAGGGACAGGGTTTAACTATGGCTACACCTTC	CASSEGTGFNYGYTF
.	13	.	TRBV5-6	TRBJ2-3	TGTGCCAGCAGGCGTGAGGCCACAGATACGCAGTATTTT	CASRREATDTQYF
.	12	.	TRBV7-9	TRBJ1-1	TGTGCCAGCAGTCAAACGGGGACTGAAGCTTTCTTT	CASSQTGTEAFF
TRBD2	14	.	TRBV5-1	TRBJ2-1	TGCGCCACCTCTACTAGCGGGGACTACAATGAGCAGTTCTTC	CATSTSGDYNEQFF
.	17	.	TRBV4-1	TRBJ2-4	TGCGCCAGCAGCCAAGGAGGAGGGGCAGCCGAATGGAACATTCAGTACTTC	CASSQGGGAAEWNIQYF
.	13	.	TRBV6-5	TRBJ2-7	TGTGCCAGCAGGCGGACACCCTACTACGAGCAGTACTTC	CASRRTPYYEQYF
TRBD1	15	.	TRBV6-1	TRBJ1-5	TGTGCCAGCAGGAACGGACAGGGGCGCAATCAGCCCCAGCATTTT	CASRNGQGRNQPQHF
TRBD1	13	.	TRBV4-2	TRBJ1-2	TGTGCCAGCAGCCAAGACCGGGACAGCGACTACACCTTC	CASSQDRDSDYTF
TRBD1	14	.	TRBV7-6	TRBJ2-7	TGTGCCAGCAGCTGGGGACAGGATTCCTACGAGCAGTACTTC	CASSWGQDSYEQYF
.	17	.	TRBV11-2	TRBJ1-1	TGTGCCAGCAGCTCGGTGCCGAATGGGGCGAGGAACACTGAAGCTTTCTTT	CASSSVPNGARNTEAFF